Below, 4 T cell receptor beta chains from the same sample are listed, as sequenced in a study of control samples from healthy donors and cancer patients. Here immunoSEQ multiplex PCR was the method, and the copy in TCRdb shows in-frame clones only, minus some. Of approximately 99,000 clones in the sample, about 80% were seen once. Source material: blood. These receptors were obtained from a man aged 18 to 29 in good health.

The V and J genes are TRBV6-2 or TRBV6-3 and TRBJ2-5, with D possibly being TRBD1 (5 bases). Per germline, CDR1 MNHEY and CDR2 SVGEGT. The ends were cut back, 2 bases at V and 0 bases at J, with 10 bases in the middle. CDR3 size: 15 residues. CDR3 amino acids: CASSYPFRDQETQYF. The CDR3 bases are TGTGCCAGCAGTTACCCGTTCAGGGACCAAGAGACCCAGTACTTC.

This chain links TRBV30 with TRBJ2-3; TRBD2 aligns across 10 bases. Trimming took 0 bases from V and 4 from J; bases not matched to a gene: 4. Germline CDR1 GTSNPN, CDR2 SVGIG (reference sequence). The CDR3 sequence is 15 residues long. The CDR3 here is CAWSVASGGSDTQYF. The CDR3, as DNA: TGTGCCTGGAGTGTAGCTAGCGGGGGTTCAGATACGCAGTATTTT.

V and J are TRBV5-4 and TRBJ1-1, with 10 positions matching TRBD1. The CDR3 covers 14 residues. Germline V gene data show CDR1 as SGHNT and CDR2 as YYREEE (reference sequence). With V trimmed by 2 bases and J by 5 bases, 3 bases remained unmatched. This chain's CDR3 is CASSFGTGATEAFF. In DNA, the CDR3 is TGTGCCAGCAGCTTTGGGACAGGGGCGACTGAAGCTTTCTTT.

V usage is TRBV13 and J usage is TRBJ2-1; 9 bases align to TRBD1. V shed 1 base, J shed 7 bases, and the junction held 11 bases outside the gene matches. The CDR3 runs to 17 residues. Germline V CDR1 and CDR2: PRHDT, FYEKMQ (reference sequence). The CDR3 protein is CASSLEGDRAPPNEQFF. The CDR3 DNA follows: TGTGCCAGCAGCTTAGAAGGGGACAGGGCTCCTCCAAATGAGCAGTTCTTC. The complete variable domain, with remaining parts taken from reference TRBV13 and TRBJ2-1, reads AAGVIQSPRHLIKEKRETATLKCYPIPRHDTVYWYQQGPGQDPQFLISFYEKMQSDKGSIPDRFSAQQFSDYHSELNMSSLELGDSALYFCASSLEGDRAPPNEQFFGPGTRLTVL.